This is a list of T cell receptor beta chains from one sample in a study of tumor and adjacent non-tumor tissue in lung cancer. TCRdb reprocessed the multiplex PCR reads with MiXCR, giving one entry per CDR3 protein. This repertoire shows approximately 65,000 distinct CDR3 sequences, 50% to 60% found once; its top ten account for around 20%. Sequences were obtained from lung tumor tissue. These receptors all stem from a man aged 50-59 years with non-small cell lung cancer. The CDR3 runs from the conserved cysteine through the conserved F or W. The D gene is left open where the match is weak. Rows may omit the clone size; those that give it use once, few, many or a size class.

v_call: TRBV11-2; clone_size: NA; j_call: TRBJ2-7; d_call: NA; cdr3_nt: TGTGCCAGCTCTGCCCGGGGGCAGGCCCCTTGGGAGCAGTACTTC; cdr3_aa: CASSARGQAPWEQYF
v_call: TRBV5-1; clone_size: NA; j_call: TRBJ2-1; d_call: NA; cdr3_nt: TGCACCAGCAGCTTAATAGCGGTATTATACAATGAGCAGTTCTTC; cdr3_aa: CTSSLIAVLYNEQFF
v_call: TRBV11-2; clone_size: NA; j_call: TRBJ1-6; d_call: NA; cdr3_nt: TGTGCCAGCAGCTTCCCGGGATACAACTATAATTCACCTCTCCACTTT; cdr3_aa: CASSFPGYNYNSPLHF
v_call: TRBV6-5; clone_size: many; j_call: TRBJ2-2; d_call: NA; cdr3_nt: TGTGCCAGCACTAGCCCGGGAACCGGGGAGCTGTTTTTT; cdr3_aa: CASTSPGTGELFF
v_call: TRBV11-2; clone_size: NA; j_call: TRBJ1-1; d_call: NA; cdr3_nt: TGTGCCAGCAGCTCGGATGTAGCTGAAGCTTTCTTT; cdr3_aa: CASSSDVAEAFF
v_call: TRBV28; clone_size: many; j_call: TRBJ2-7; d_call: NA; cdr3_nt: TGTGCCAGCAGTTTAATCCAGCGCTCCTACGAGCAGTACTTC; cdr3_aa: CASSLIQRSYEQYF
v_call: TRBV7-9; clone_size: NA; j_call: TRBJ2-3; d_call: NA; cdr3_nt: TGTGCCAGCAGCTTCAAAGATACGCAGTATTTT; cdr3_aa: CASSFKDTQYF
v_call: TRBV28; clone_size: NA; j_call: TRBJ2-7; d_call: NA; cdr3_nt: TGTGCCAGCCAGGACCGATCCCCTCCCTGGGAGCAGTGCTTC; cdr3_aa: CASQDRSPPWEQCF
v_call: TRBV11-2; clone_size: once; j_call: TRBJ1-3; d_call: TRBD1; cdr3_nt: TGCGCCAGCTGCTCTTCGAGGGGACAGGGCGTTTTT; cdr3_aa: CASCSSRGQGVF
v_call: TRBV7-9; clone_size: NA; j_call: TRBJ1-3; d_call: NA; cdr3_nt: TGTGCCAGCAGCTTAGGAGCATCCGGAAACACTATATATTTT; cdr3_aa: CASSLGASGNTIYF
v_call: TRBV2; clone_size: NA; j_call: TRBJ2-7; d_call: TRBD2; cdr3_nt: TGTGCCAGCAGGGGCCCAGCGGGATCGTACGAGCAGTACTTC; cdr3_aa: CASRGPAGSYEQYF
v_call: TRBV6-6; clone_size: few; j_call: TRBJ1-5; d_call: NA; cdr3_nt: TGTGCCAGCAGTTACGGGGGGAATCAGTCCCAGCATTTT; cdr3_aa: CASSYGGNQSQHF
v_call: TRBV29-1; clone_size: many; j_call: TRBJ2-2; d_call: NA; cdr3_nt: TGCAGCGTTCAAGGGGGCGGGGAGCTGTTTTTT; cdr3_aa: CSVQGGGELFF
v_call: TRBV6-2/TRBV6-3; clone_size: many; j_call: TRBJ2-5; d_call: NA; cdr3_nt: TGTGCCAGCAGCCGCCTGATGAGGGAGACCCAGTACTTC; cdr3_aa: CASSRLMRETQYF
v_call: TRBV10-3; clone_size: NA; j_call: TRBJ2-7; d_call: TRBD1; cdr3_nt: TGTGCCATCAGTGCGGGGGGGACAGGGGACTTCTACGAGCAGTACTTC; cdr3_aa: CAISAGGTGDFYEQYF
v_call: TRBV10-2; clone_size: once; j_call: TRBJ2-5; d_call: TRBD2; cdr3_nt: TGCGACAGCAGGCGACTAGCGGGGGTCGGGGAGACCCAGTACTTC; cdr3_aa: CDSRRLAGVGETQYF
v_call: TRBV6-5; clone_size: few; j_call: TRBJ2-3; d_call: TRBD2; cdr3_nt: TGTGCCAGCAGACAACTATGGCGGGGGGCCCCTTCTTTT; cdr3_aa: CASRQLWRGAPSF
v_call: TRBV28; clone_size: NA; j_call: TRBJ2-7; d_call: NA; cdr3_nt: TGTTCCAGCAGCACTAAGCGTGGGACCACTAAACAGTACTTC; cdr3_aa: CSSSTKRGTTKQYF
v_call: TRBV12-3/TRBV12-4; clone_size: many; j_call: TRBJ2-2; d_call: NA; cdr3_nt: TGTGCCAGCAGTTTAGGATTCGGGGAGCTGTTTTTT; cdr3_aa: CASSLGFGELFF
v_call: TRBV11-1; clone_size: many; j_call: TRBJ2-7; d_call: NA; cdr3_nt: TGTGCCAGCAGCTCTATCAGGGACGAGCAGTACTTC; cdr3_aa: CASSSIRDEQYF
v_call: TRBV11-3; clone_size: NA; j_call: TRBJ2-1; d_call: NA; cdr3_nt: TGTGCCAGGAGCCTGGCGGGCCAGGCTGTCAAAGAGCAGTTATTC; cdr3_aa: CARSLAGQAVKEQLF
v_call: TRBV4-1; clone_size: many; j_call: TRBJ2-1; d_call: TRBD1; cdr3_nt: TGCGCCAGCAGCCCGCAGGGGGAGATGGTCAATGAGCAGTTCTTC; cdr3_aa: CASSPQGEMVNEQFF
v_call: TRBV20-1; clone_size: few; j_call: TRBJ1-1; d_call: TRBD1; cdr3_nt: TGCAGTGCTAAAACAGGGGCGGGCACTGAAGCTTTCTTT; cdr3_aa: CSAKTGAGTEAFF
v_call: TRBV6-5; clone_size: few; j_call: TRBJ2-7; d_call: NA; cdr3_nt: TGTGCCAGCAGTTACTCCCGAGGGAACCACGAGCAGTACTTC; cdr3_aa: CASSYSRGNHEQYF
v_call: TRBV29-1; clone_size: NA; j_call: TRBJ2-6; d_call: NA; cdr3_nt: TGCAGCGTTGGAGGGCTCGGTGGGGCCAACGTCCTGACTTTT; cdr3_aa: CSVGGLGGANVLTF
v_call: TRBV11-2; clone_size: NA; j_call: TRBJ2-1; d_call: TRBD1; cdr3_nt: TGTGTCAGGAGCTCAGGGGGCTGGGACAGGAATGAGCAGTTCTTC; cdr3_aa: CVRSSGGWDRNEQFF
v_call: TRBV25-1; clone_size: NA; j_call: TRBJ2-7; d_call: TRBD2; cdr3_nt: TGTGCCAGTAGTGAAAAACTAGCGGGAACCTACAAGCAGTACTTC; cdr3_aa: CASSEKLAGTYKQYF
v_call: TRBV11-2; clone_size: many; j_call: TRBJ2-3; d_call: TRBD2; cdr3_nt: TGTGCCAGCAGCGTTAGCGGGTTTAGCACAGATACGCAGTATTTT; cdr3_aa: CASSVSGFSTDTQYF
v_call: TRBV6-1; clone_size: few; j_call: TRBJ1-1; d_call: TRBD1; cdr3_nt: TGTGCCAGCAGTGGCTTCCAGGGGGCTGGTGCTGAAGCTTTCTTT; cdr3_aa: CASSGFQGAGAEAFF
v_call: TRBV12-3/TRBV12-4; clone_size: NA; j_call: TRBJ1-1; d_call: NA; cdr3_nt: TGTTCCAGCAGTTTGCCCGGGACGGTCAACACTGAAGCTTCCTTT; cdr3_aa: CSSSLPGTVNTEASF
v_call: TRBV5-8; clone_size: NA; j_call: TRBJ2-7; d_call: TRBD1; cdr3_nt: TGTGTCAGCAGCTTGGGGACAGGGAGGGCCTACGAGCAGTACTTC; cdr3_aa: CVSSLGTGRAYEQYF
v_call: TRBV11-2; clone_size: NA; j_call: TRBJ2-5; d_call: NA; cdr3_nt: TGTGCCAGCAGCTTAGTCGACCTTCAGGAGACCCGGTACTTC; cdr3_aa: CASSLVDLQETRYF
v_call: TRBV28; clone_size: NA; j_call: TRBJ2-5; d_call: TRBD1; cdr3_nt: TGTGCCAGCAGTTTACTCCCCGGGACAGCTGAAGAGACCCAGTACTTC; cdr3_aa: CASSLLPGTAEETQYF
v_call: TRBV6-6; clone_size: NA; j_call: TRBJ2-3; d_call: NA; cdr3_nt: TGTGGCAGCAGTTGCCCCACCGGCCAGAGCACAGATACGCAGTATTTT; cdr3_aa: CGSSCPTGQSTDTQYF
v_call: TRBV29-1; clone_size: NA; j_call: TRBJ1-1; d_call: NA; cdr3_nt: TGCAGCGTCCGAGAGGGATCGGACACTGAAGCTTTCTTT; cdr3_aa: CSVREGSDTEAFF
v_call: TRBV30; clone_size: NA; j_call: TRBJ2-1; d_call: NA; cdr3_nt: TGTTCCTGGGGTGGTGCTGGAGAGAGCAATGAGCAGTTCTTC; cdr3_aa: CSWGGAGESNEQFF
v_call: TRBV12-3/TRBV12-4; clone_size: many; j_call: TRBJ2-5; d_call: TRBD2; cdr3_nt: TGTGCCAGCAGTCTCTTAGCGGGAGGGCCAGGAGAGACCCAGTACTTC; cdr3_aa: CASSLLAGGPGETQYF